This T cell receptor (beta chain) is drawn from a study of shared clonotypes between healthy human individuals. Only in-frame clones appear in the TCRdb table, and some are missing; sequencing was by immunoSEQ multiplex PCR. The data hold about 1.1 million clones, with approximately 80% observed a single time. This CDR3 has 17 residues. Trimming took 0 bases from V and 8 from J; bases not matched to a gene: 13. Germline assignment: CDR1 SGHNT and CDR2 YYREEE (reference sequence). In regard to this clone: The antigen is unknown.

Study results and caveats: On the whole, naive subsets had larger estimated richness than memory subsets had. Researchers sampled only blood; tissue repertoires likely differ.

Sequenced material: memory CD4+ T cells from PBMCs. Subset denoted: CD45RA-negative fraction. The J gene is TRBJ2-1, the V gene TRBV5-4; 8 bases match TRBD2. This sequence was found in a man younger than 30 in good health. Some clones in this sample may be carry-over from other donors' samples. The CDR3: CASSLVPSGRSPHEQFF. DNA of the CDR3: TGTGCCAGCAGCTTGGTACCTAGCGGGCGTTCTCCCCATGAGCAGTTCTTC.